This T cell receptor (beta chain) was observed in a study of T cells after yellow fever vaccination. A word on this clonotype: The antigen is undetermined.

Looked up from germline, CDR1 is SGHKS and CDR2 is YYEKEE (reference sequence). This CDR3 comprises 14 residues. Trimming at V came to 3 bases and at J to 11 bases, leaving 11 bases not matched to a gene. Findings and limits, study-wide: Once the booster was given, most primary-vaccination clones reappeared, at around 96% for CD4 and roughly 90% for CD8.

TCRdb analysed the 5' RACE reads with MiXCR anew, one entry per CDR3 protein. The table records some 600,000 distinct CDR3 sequences, roughly a sixth of them present only once. The sequence was collected from a man between 18 and 35 years old who received the YFV17D yellow fever vaccine. Sample: PBMCs, taken 5 to 6 days after the first yellow fever vaccination. This rearrangement joins TRBV5-5 to TRBJ1-1; 9 positions match TRBD1. CDR3 residues: CASSSVPGQGPAFF. The CDR3 DNA reads TGTGCCAGCAGCTCCGTCCCGGGACAGGGTCCGGCTTTCTTT. Full variable domain (remainder filled in from reference TRBV5-5 and TRBJ1-1): DAGVTQSPTHLIKTRGQQVTLRCSPISGHKSVSWYQQVLGQGPQFIFQYYEKEERGRGNFPDRFSARQFPNYSSELNVNALLLGDSALYLCASSSVPGQGPAFFGQGTRLTVV.